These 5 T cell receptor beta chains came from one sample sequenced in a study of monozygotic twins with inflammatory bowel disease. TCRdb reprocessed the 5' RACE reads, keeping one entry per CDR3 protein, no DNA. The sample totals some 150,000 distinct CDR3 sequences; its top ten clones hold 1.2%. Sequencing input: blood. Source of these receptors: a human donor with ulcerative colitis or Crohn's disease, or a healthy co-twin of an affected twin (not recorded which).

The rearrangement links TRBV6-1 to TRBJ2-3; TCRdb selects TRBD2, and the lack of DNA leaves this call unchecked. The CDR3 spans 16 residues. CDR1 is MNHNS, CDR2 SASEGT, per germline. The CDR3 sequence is CASRARSSGSSDTQYF.

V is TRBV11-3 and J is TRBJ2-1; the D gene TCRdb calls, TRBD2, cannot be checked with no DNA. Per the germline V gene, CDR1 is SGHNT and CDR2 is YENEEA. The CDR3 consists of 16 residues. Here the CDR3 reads CASSSRAGVSYNEQFF.

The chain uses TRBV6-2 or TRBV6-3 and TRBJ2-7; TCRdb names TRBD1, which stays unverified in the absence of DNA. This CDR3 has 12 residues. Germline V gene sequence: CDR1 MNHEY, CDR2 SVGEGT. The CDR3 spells CASSFGQSWKYF.

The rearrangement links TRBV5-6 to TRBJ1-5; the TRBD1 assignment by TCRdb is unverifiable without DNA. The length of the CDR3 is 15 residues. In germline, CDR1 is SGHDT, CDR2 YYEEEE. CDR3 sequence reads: CASSVGQTHNQPQHF.

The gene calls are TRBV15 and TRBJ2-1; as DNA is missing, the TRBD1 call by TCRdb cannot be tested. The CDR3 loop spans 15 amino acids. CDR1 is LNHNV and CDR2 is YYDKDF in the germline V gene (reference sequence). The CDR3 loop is CATSRDPGGHNEQFF.